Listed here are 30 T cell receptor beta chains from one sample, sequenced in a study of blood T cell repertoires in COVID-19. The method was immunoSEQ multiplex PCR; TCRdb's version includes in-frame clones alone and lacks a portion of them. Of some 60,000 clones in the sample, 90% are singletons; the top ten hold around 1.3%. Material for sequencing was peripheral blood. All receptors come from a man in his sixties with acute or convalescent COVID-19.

As DNA, the CDR3 is TGTGCCAGCAGCCCTCGGACAGATCCGAACACTGAAGCTTTCTTT. As protein: CASSPRTDPNTEAFF. V usage is TRBV9 and J usage is TRBJ1-1; D possibly corresponds to TRBD1 (6 bases). The V and J ends lost 4 bases and 1 base respectively, with 14 bases between them. The CDR3 extends over 15 amino acids. The germline V gene encodes CDR1 SGDLS and CDR2 YYNGEE. Full variable domain (rest looked up from reference TRBV9 and TRBJ1-1): DSGVTQTPKHLITATGQRVTLRCSPRSGDLSVYWYQQSLDQGLQFLIQYYNGEERAKGNILERFSAQQFPDLHSELNLSSLELGDSALYFCASSPRTDPNTEAFFGQGTRLTVV.

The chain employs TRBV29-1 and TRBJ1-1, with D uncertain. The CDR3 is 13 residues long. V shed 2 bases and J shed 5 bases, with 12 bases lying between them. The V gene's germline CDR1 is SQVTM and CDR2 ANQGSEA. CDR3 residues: CSVERREGTEAFF. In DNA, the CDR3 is TGCAGCGTTGAAAGACGGGAGGGTACTGAAGCTTTCTTT. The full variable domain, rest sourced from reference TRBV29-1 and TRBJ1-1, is SAVISQKPSRDICQRGTSLTIQCQVDSQVTMMFWYRQQPGQSLTLIATANQGSEATYESGFVIDKFPISRPNLTFSTLTVSNMSPEDSSIYLCSVERREGTEAFFGQGTRLTVV.

CDR3 sequence reads: CASSQQGSTDTQYF. CDR3 in DNA: TGTGCCAGCAGCCAACAGGGGAGCACAGATACGCAGTATTTT. The chain is built from TRBV4-2 and TRBJ2-3, with D perhaps matching TRBD1 (6 bases). Germline V gene lookup returns CDR1 LGHNA and CDR2 YNFKEQ. V was pared by 2 bases and J by 0 bases, with 6 bases between. The CDR3 sequence is 14 residues long.

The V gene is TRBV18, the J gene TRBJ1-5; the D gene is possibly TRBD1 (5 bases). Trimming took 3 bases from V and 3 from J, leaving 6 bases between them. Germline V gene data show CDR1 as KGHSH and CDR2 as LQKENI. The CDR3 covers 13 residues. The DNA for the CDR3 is TGTGCCAGCTCACCGGGGCTCAATCAGCCCCAGCATTTT. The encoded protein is CASSPGLNQPQHF.

In DNA form, the CDR3 reads TGTGCCACCAGCAGAGGAGGAGTTTATAGCAATCAGCCCCAGCATTTT. It is translated as CATSRGGVYSNQPQHF. The chain couples TRBV15 to TRBJ1-5, with unresolved D. Trimming pared 1 base from V and 0 bases from J, leaving 10 bases between. Germline loops: CDR1 LNHNV, CDR2 YYDKDF (reference sequence). The CDR3 length is 16 residues.

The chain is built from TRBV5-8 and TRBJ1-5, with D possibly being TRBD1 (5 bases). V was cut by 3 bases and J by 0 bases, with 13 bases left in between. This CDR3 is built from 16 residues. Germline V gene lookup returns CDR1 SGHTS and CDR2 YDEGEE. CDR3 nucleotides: TGTGCCAGCAGCTATGCTGGACACGATAGCAATCAGCCCCAGCATTTT. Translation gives CASSYAGHDSNQPQHF.

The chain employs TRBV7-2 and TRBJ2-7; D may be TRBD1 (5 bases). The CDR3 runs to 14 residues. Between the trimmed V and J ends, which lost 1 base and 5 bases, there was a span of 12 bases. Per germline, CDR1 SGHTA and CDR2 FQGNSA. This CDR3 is CASSLVPREHEQYF. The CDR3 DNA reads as TGTGCCAGCAGCTTAGTTCCCAGGGAACACGAGCAGTACTTC.

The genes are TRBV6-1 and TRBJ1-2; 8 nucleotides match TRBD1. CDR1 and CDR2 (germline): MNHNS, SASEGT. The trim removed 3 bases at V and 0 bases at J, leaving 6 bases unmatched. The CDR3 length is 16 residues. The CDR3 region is CASSEGTGPSNYGYTF. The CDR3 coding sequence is TGTGCCAGCAGTGAGGGGACAGGACCTTCTAACTATGGCTACACCTTC.

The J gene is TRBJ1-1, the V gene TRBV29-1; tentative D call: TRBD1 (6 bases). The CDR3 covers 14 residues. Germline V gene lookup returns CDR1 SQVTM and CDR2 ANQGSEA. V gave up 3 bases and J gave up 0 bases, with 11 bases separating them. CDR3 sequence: CSVDTTGMNTEAFF. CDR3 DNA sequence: TGCAGCGTTGACACCACAGGGATGAACACTGAAGCTTTCTTT.

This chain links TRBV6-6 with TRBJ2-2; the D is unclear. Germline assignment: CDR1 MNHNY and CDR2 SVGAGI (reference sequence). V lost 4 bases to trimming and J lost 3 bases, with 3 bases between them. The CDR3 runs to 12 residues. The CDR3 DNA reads TGTGCCAGCAGTTCCTACACCGGGGAGCTGTTTTTT. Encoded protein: CASSSYTGELFF.

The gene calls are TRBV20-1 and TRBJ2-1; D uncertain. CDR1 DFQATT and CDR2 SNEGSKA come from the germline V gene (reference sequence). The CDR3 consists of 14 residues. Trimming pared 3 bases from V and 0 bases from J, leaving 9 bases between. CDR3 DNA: TGCAGTGCTAGTCCCCTTATCTCCTACAATGAGCAGTTCTTC. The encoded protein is CSASPLISYNEQFF.

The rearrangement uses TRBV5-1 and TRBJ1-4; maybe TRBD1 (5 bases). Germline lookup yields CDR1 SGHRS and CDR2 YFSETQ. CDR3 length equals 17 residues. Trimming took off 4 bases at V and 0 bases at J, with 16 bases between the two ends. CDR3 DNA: TGCGCCAGCAGCGCGACAGAAACTACCTCAACTAATGAAAAACTGTTTTTT. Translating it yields CASSATETTSTNEKLFF.

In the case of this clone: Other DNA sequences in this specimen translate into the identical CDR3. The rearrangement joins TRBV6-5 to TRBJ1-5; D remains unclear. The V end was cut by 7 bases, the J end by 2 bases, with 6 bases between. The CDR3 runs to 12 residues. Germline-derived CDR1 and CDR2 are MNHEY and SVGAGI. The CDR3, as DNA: TGTGCCAGCAAGAGGGGCAATCAGCCCCAGCATTTT. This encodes CASKRGNQPQHF.

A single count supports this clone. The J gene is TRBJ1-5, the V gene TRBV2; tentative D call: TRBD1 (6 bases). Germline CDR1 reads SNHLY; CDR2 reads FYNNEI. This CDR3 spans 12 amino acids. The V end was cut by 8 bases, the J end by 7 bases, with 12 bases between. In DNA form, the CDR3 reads TGTGCCAGCGGCCAGGGGCGCCAGCCCCAGCATTTT. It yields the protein CASGQGRQPQHF.

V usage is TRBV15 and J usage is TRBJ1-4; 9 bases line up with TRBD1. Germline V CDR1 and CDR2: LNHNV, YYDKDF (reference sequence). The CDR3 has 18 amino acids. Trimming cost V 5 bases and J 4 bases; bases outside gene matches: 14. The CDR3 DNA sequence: TGTGCCACCAGCGGCCAACGCCGGGACAGGGTAGATAATGAAAAACTGTTTTTT. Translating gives CATSGQRRDRVDNEKLFF.

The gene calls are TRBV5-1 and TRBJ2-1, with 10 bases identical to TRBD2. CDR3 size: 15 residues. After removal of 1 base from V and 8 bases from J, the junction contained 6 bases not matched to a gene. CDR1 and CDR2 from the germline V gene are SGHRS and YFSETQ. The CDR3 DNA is TGCGCCAGCAGCTTGTTAAGCGGGGGGGCACATGAGCAGTTCTTC. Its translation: CASSLLSGGAHEQFF.

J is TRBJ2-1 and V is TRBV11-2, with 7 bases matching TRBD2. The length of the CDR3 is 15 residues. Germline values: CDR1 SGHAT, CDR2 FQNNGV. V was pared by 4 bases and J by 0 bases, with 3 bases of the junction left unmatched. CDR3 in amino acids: CASSSLAVSYNEQFF. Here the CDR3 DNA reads TGTGCCAGCAGCTCGCTAGCGGTCTCCTACAATGAGCAGTTCTTC. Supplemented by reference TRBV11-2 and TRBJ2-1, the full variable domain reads EAGVAQSPRYKIIEKRQSVAFWCNPISGHATLYWYQQILGQGPKLLIQFQNNGVVDDSQLPKDRFSAERLKGVDSTLKIQPAKLEDSAVYLCASSSLAVSYNEQFFGPGTRLTVL.

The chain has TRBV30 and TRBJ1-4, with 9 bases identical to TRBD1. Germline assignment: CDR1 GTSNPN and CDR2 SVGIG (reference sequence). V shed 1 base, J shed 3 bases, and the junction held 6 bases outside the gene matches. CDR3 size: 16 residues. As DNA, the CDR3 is TGTGCCTGGAGTGGCCGGACAGGGGCGGCTAATGAAAAACTGTTTTTT. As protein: CAWSGRTGAANEKLFF.

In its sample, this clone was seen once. The CDR3 DNA reads as TGTGCCACCAGTGATACGGGACAGGGAAACACCGGGGAGCTGTTTTTT. Amino acids: CATSDTGQGNTGELFF. This rearrangement joins TRBV24-1 to TRBJ2-2; 9 bases match TRBD1. This CDR3 has 16 residues. Looked up from germline, CDR1 is KGHDR and CDR2 is SFDVKD. The junction had 3 bases not matched to a gene; V was cut back by 3 bases and J by 2 bases.

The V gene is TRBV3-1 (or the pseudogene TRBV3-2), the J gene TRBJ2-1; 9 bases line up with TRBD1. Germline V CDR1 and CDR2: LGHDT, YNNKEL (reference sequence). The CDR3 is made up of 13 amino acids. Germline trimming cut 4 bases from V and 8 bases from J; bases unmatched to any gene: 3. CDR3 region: CASSPTGGHEQFF. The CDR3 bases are TGTGCCAGCAGCCCGACAGGGGGGCATGAGCAGTTCTTC.

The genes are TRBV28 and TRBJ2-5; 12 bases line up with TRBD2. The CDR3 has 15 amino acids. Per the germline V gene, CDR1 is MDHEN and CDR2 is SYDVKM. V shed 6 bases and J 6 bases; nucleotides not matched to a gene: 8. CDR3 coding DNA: TGTGCCAGCAGCCGGACTAGCGGGGTTTTTAAGACCCAGTACTTC. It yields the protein CASSRTSGVFKTQYF.

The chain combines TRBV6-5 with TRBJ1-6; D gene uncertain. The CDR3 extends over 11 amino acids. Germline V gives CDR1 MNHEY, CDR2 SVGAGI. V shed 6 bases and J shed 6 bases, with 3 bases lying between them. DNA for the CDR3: TGTGCCAGCAGCCTTAATTCACCCCTCCACTTT. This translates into CASSLNSPLHF.

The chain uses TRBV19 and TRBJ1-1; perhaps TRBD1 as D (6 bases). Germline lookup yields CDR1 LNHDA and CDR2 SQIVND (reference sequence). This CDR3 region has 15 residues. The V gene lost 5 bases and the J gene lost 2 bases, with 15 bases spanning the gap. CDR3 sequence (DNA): TGTGCCAGTAGTCTGGGTACAGGGACCAACACTGAAGCTTTCTTT. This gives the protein CASSLGTGTNTEAFF.

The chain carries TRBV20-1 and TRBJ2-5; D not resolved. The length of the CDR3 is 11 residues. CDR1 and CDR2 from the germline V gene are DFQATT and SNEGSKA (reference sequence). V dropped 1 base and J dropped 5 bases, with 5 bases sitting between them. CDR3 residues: CSARVMETQYF. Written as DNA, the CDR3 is TGCAGTGCTAGAGTTATGGAGACCCAGTACTTC.

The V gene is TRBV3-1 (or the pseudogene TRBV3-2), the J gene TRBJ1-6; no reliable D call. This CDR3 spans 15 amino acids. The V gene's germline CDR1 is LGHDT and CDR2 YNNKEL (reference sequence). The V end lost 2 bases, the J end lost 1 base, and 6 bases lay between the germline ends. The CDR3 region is CASSQYRSYNSPLHF. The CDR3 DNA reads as TGTGCCAGCAGCCAATACAGATCCTATAATTCACCCCTCCACTTT.

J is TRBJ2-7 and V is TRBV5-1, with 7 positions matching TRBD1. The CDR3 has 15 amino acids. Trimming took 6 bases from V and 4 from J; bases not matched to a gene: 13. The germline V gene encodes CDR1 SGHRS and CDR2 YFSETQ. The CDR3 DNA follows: TGCGCCAGCACCAGGGGGTCAGGCATGGAGTACGAGCAGTACTTC. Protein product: CASTRGSGMEYEQYF.

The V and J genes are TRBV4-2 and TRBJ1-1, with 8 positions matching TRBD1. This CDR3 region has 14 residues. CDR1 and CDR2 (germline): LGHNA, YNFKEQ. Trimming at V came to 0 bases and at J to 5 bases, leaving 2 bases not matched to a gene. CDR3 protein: CASSQDTGGTEAFF. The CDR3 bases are TGTGCCAGCAGCCAAGACACAGGGGGTACTGAAGCTTTCTTT.

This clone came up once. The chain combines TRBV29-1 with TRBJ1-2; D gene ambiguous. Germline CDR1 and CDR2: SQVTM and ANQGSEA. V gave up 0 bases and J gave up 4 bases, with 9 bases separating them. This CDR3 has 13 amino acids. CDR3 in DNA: TGCAGCGTTGAAGAAGGAGGGTTCTATGGCTACACCTTC. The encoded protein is CSVEEGGFYGYTF.

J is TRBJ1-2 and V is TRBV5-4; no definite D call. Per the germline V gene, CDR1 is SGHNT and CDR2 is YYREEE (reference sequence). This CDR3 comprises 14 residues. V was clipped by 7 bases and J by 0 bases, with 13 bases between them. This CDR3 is CASGENRPNYGYTF. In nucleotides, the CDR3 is TGTGCCAGCGGTGAAAACAGACCTAACTATGGCTACACCTTC. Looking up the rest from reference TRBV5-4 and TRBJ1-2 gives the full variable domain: ETGVTQSPTHLIKTRGQQVTLRCSSQSGHNTVSWYQQALGQGPQFIFQYYREEENGRGNFPPRFSGLQFPNYSSELNVNALELDDSALYLCASGENRPNYGYTFGSGTRLTVV.

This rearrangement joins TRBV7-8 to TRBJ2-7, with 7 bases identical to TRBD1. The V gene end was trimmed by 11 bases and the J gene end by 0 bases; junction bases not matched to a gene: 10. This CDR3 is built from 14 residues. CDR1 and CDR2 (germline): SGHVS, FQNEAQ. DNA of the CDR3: TGTGCCTCAATCAGGGACAGCAGCTCCTACGAGCAGTACTTC. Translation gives CASIRDSSSYEQYF.